Below, one TCR beta chain is given with its context. CDR1 is SGHDN and CDR2 is FVKESK in the germline V gene. The CDR3 spans 14 residues. Losses at the gene ends were 3 bases for V and 5 bases for J; bases not matched to a gene: 3. The protocol was immunoSEQ multiplex PCR, while the TCRdb copy is restricted to in-frame clones and leaves out a portion. The data show about 100,000 clones, 82% seen once. This sample was included in a study of PD-1 blockade in mismatch repair-deficient tumors. The sequencing used peripheral blood, collected approximately 36 weeks after starting pembrolizumab. This chain uses TRBV14 with TRBJ2-7; 11 nucleotides agree with TRBD1. The source of this sequence is an adult with mismatch repair-deficient cancer. The CDR3, as DNA: TGTGCCAGCAGCCACCCGGGACAGGGGGACGAGCAGTACTTC. Translated: CASSHPGQGDEQYF. The full variable domain, rest sourced from reference TRBV14 and TRBJ2-7, is EAGVTQFPSHSVIEKGQTVTLRCDPISGHDNLYWYRRVMGKEIKFLLHFVKESKQDESGMPNNRFLAERTGGTYSTLKVQPAELEDSGVYFCASSHPGQGDEQYFGPGTRLTVT.